Listed below are T cell receptor beta chains from one sample, sequenced in a study of blood T cell repertoires in COVID-19. TCRdb keeps only in-frame clones here, not all; method: immunoSEQ multiplex PCR. Of under 170,000 clones listed, about 85% are singletons. Sequenced material: peripheral blood. The receptors derive from a woman aged 55-75 years with active or convalescent COVID-19. CDR3s include the opening cysteine and the closing phenylalanine or tryptophan. A D gene is named only where the DNA matches it firmly. Size is omitted from some rows. Given values are once, few, many or a class for expanded clones.

cdr3_aa: CAISDPAETVYGYTF
cdr3_nt: TGTGCCATCAGTGACCCTGCGGAGACAGTCTATGGCTACACCTTC
d_call: -
v_call: TRBV10-3
j_call: TRBJ1-2
clone_size: -

cdr3_aa: CASSMRAYYEQYF
cdr3_nt: TGTGCCAGTAGTATGAGGGCATACTACGAGCAGTACTTC
d_call: -
v_call: TRBV19
j_call: TRBJ2-7
clone_size: -

cdr3_aa: CASRKGDTGELFF
cdr3_nt: TGCGCCAGCAGAAAAGGGGACACCGGGGAGCTGTTTTTT
d_call: -
v_call: TRBV10-1
j_call: TRBJ2-2
clone_size: -

cdr3_aa: CASHDRGDEQFF
cdr3_nt: TGTGCCAGCCACGACAGGGGTGATGAGCAGTTCTTC
d_call: TRBD1
v_call: TRBV2
j_call: TRBJ2-1
clone_size: -

cdr3_aa: CASTGVGANTEAFF
cdr3_nt: TGCGCCAGTACAGGGGTGGGGGCGAACACTGAAGCTTTCTTT
d_call: TRBD1
v_call: TRBV5-1
j_call: TRBJ1-1
clone_size: -

cdr3_aa: CASSLYRGKQQDTIYF
cdr3_nt: TGTGCCAGCAGCTTATACAGGGGAAAGCAACAAGACACCATATATTTT
d_call: TRBD1
v_call: TRBV7-9
j_call: TRBJ1-3
clone_size: -

cdr3_aa: CASSSPGGAAYEQYF
cdr3_nt: TGTGCCAGTAGTAGCCCAGGGGGCGCCGCCTACGAGCAGTACTTC
d_call: TRBD1
v_call: TRBV19
j_call: TRBJ2-7
clone_size: -

cdr3_aa: CASSSQGGNQPQHF
cdr3_nt: TGTGCCAGCAGCTCACAGGGGGGAAATCAGCCCCAGCATTTT
d_call: TRBD1
v_call: TRBV7-2
j_call: TRBJ1-5
clone_size: few

cdr3_aa: CASSPTDRDKNIQYF
cdr3_nt: TGTGCCAGCAGCCCTACGGACAGGGACAAAAACATTCAGTACTTC
d_call: TRBD1
v_call: TRBV5-6
j_call: TRBJ2-4
clone_size: -

cdr3_aa: CASSHGQGASTYGYTF
cdr3_nt: TGCGCCAGCAGCCACGGACAGGGGGCAAGTACATATGGCTACACCTTC
d_call: TRBD1
v_call: TRBV5-1
j_call: TRBJ1-2
clone_size: -

cdr3_aa: CASGSARQGIYQPQHF
cdr3_nt: TGTGCCAGCGGTTCTGCTCGGCAGGGGATTTATCAGCCCCAGCATTTT
d_call: -
v_call: TRBV6-2/TRBV6-3
j_call: TRBJ1-5
clone_size: -

cdr3_aa: CAWRLGGDEQYF
cdr3_nt: TGTGCCTGGAGACTTGGAGGGGACGAGCAGTACTTC
d_call: -
v_call: TRBV30
j_call: TRBJ2-7
clone_size: -

cdr3_aa: CAITGTGAYNEQFF
cdr3_nt: TGTGCCATCACCGGGACAGGGGCCTACAATGAGCAGTTCTTC
d_call: TRBD1
v_call: TRBV10-3
j_call: TRBJ2-1
clone_size: -

cdr3_aa: CASSWAESYEQYF
cdr3_nt: TGTGCCAGCAGTTGGGCCGAATCTTACGAGCAGTACTTC
d_call: -
v_call: TRBV2
j_call: TRBJ2-7
clone_size: -

cdr3_aa: CASSPESPYGYTF
cdr3_nt: TGTGCCAGCAGCCCCGAGTCCCCCTATGGCTACACCTTC
d_call: -
v_call: TRBV14
j_call: TRBJ1-2
clone_size: -

cdr3_aa: CASSKTGQGVAYSTDTQYF
cdr3_nt: TGTGCCAGTAGTAAAACGGGACAGGGGGTCGCCTATAGCACAGATACGCAGTATTTT
d_call: TRBD1
v_call: TRBV19
j_call: TRBJ2-3
clone_size: once

cdr3_aa: CASSVDGSSTDTQYF
cdr3_nt: TGTGCCAGCAGCGTAGATGGCTCTAGCACAGATACGCAGTATTTT
d_call: -
v_call: TRBV9
j_call: TRBJ2-3
clone_size: -

cdr3_aa: CASSVERGWDEQFF
cdr3_nt: TGTGCCAGCAGCGTAGAGCGGGGGTGGGATGAGCAGTTCTTC
d_call: TRBD2
v_call: TRBV9
j_call: TRBJ2-1
clone_size: -

cdr3_aa: CASTLGATDTQYF
cdr3_nt: TGTGCCAGTACCCTGGGGGCAACAGATACGCAGTATTTT
d_call: -
v_call: TRBV19
j_call: TRBJ2-3
clone_size: -

cdr3_aa: CASSSGRDRGRIQETQYF
cdr3_nt: TGCGCCAGCAGCTCGGGGAGGGACAGGGGGCGCATCCAAGAGACCCAGTACTTC
d_call: TRBD1
v_call: TRBV5-1
j_call: TRBJ2-5
clone_size: -

cdr3_aa: CATKGGVMNTEAFF
cdr3_nt: TGTGCCACTAAAGGCGGGGTCATGAACACTGAAGCTTTCTTT
d_call: -
v_call: TRBV19
j_call: TRBJ1-1
clone_size: -

cdr3_aa: CSVGQGNNQPQHF
cdr3_nt: TGCAGCGTTGGGCAGGGTAACAATCAGCCCCAGCATTTT
d_call: -
v_call: TRBV29-1
j_call: TRBJ1-5
clone_size: -

cdr3_aa: CASSRQGINQPQHF
cdr3_nt: TGTGCCAGCAGCCGACAGGGGATCAATCAGCCCCAGCATTTT
d_call: TRBD1
v_call: TRBV2
j_call: TRBJ1-5
clone_size: -

cdr3_aa: CASSQDFWRIQETQYF
cdr3_nt: TGTGCCAGCAGCCAAGATTTTTGGCGGATACAAGAGACCCAGTACTTC
d_call: -
v_call: TRBV3-1/TRBV3-2
j_call: TRBJ2-5
clone_size: -

cdr3_aa: CASSRDWASTADTQYF
cdr3_nt: TGTGCCAGCAGCCGGGATTGGGCTAGCACGGCAGATACGCAGTATTTT
d_call: -
v_call: TRBV9
j_call: TRBJ2-3
clone_size: -

cdr3_aa: CASSLSNAANTGELFF
cdr3_nt: TGTGCCAGCAGCCTGAGTAACGCGGCGAACACCGGGGAGCTGTTTTTT
d_call: -
v_call: TRBV9
j_call: TRBJ2-2
clone_size: -

cdr3_aa: CASSSTTLVFLAAGYTF
cdr3_nt: TGTGCCAGTAGTAGCACCACCCTCGTTTTTTTGGCGGCGGGCTACACCTTC
d_call: -
v_call: TRBV19
j_call: TRBJ1-2
clone_size: -

cdr3_aa: CAWGTGGGYGYTF
cdr3_nt: TGTGCCTGGGGGACAGGGGGAGGGTATGGCTACACCTTC
d_call: TRBD1
v_call: TRBV30
j_call: TRBJ1-2
clone_size: -

cdr3_aa: CAISGGGHNTGELFF
cdr3_nt: TGTGCCATCAGTGGCGGGGGCCACAACACCGGGGAGCTGTTTTTT
d_call: -
v_call: TRBV10-3
j_call: TRBJ2-2
clone_size: -

cdr3_aa: CASSQDRGGAGTDTQYF
cdr3_nt: TGCGCCAGCAGCCAAGATCGAGGGGGCGCTGGCACAGATACGCAGTATTTT
d_call: TRBD1
v_call: TRBV4-3
j_call: TRBJ2-3
clone_size: -

cdr3_aa: CASSLARASGGEETQYF
cdr3_nt: TGTGCCAGCAGCTTGGCCCGGGCTAGCGGGGGGGAAGAGACCCAGTACTTC
d_call: TRBD2
v_call: TRBV5-6
j_call: TRBJ2-5
clone_size: -

cdr3_aa: CASSQASGEETQYF
cdr3_nt: TGCGCCAGCAGCCAAGCGAGTGGAGAAGAGACCCAGTACTTC
d_call: -
v_call: TRBV4-3
j_call: TRBJ2-5
clone_size: -

cdr3_aa: CASSQGTGYTGELFF
cdr3_nt: TGCGCCAGCAGCCAAGGGACAGGCTACACCGGGGAGCTGTTTTTT
d_call: TRBD1
v_call: TRBV4-3
j_call: TRBJ2-2
clone_size: -

cdr3_aa: CATQKQERDGYTF
cdr3_nt: TGTGCCACCCAAAAGCAGGAAAGAGATGGCTACACCTTC
d_call: -
v_call: TRBV19
j_call: TRBJ1-2
clone_size: -

cdr3_aa: CASSDSRGAGNEQFF
cdr3_nt: TGTGCCAGCAGTGACTCCCGGGGGGCGGGAAATGAGCAGTTCTTC
d_call: -
v_call: TRBV6-4
j_call: TRBJ2-1
clone_size: -

cdr3_aa: CASSSGLAGATDTQYF
cdr3_nt: TGCGCCAGCAGCTCGGGACTAGCGGGGGCCACAGATACGCAGTATTTT
d_call: TRBD2
v_call: TRBV5-1
j_call: TRBJ2-3
clone_size: -

cdr3_aa: CASSQPRDSPREQYF
cdr3_nt: TGCGCCAGCAGCCAACCCCGGGACTCCCCTCGCGAGCAGTACTTC
d_call: -
v_call: TRBV4-1
j_call: TRBJ2-7
clone_size: -

cdr3_aa: CASSSQGRNTGELFF
cdr3_nt: TGTGCCAGCAGTTCGCAGGGGCGGAACACCGGGGAGCTGTTTTTT
d_call: -
v_call: TRBV27
j_call: TRBJ2-2
clone_size: -

cdr3_aa: CASSLTLTGRNTEAFF
cdr3_nt: TGTGCCAGCAGCTTAACCCTGACAGGCCGGAACACTGAAGCTTTCTTT
d_call: -
v_call: TRBV7-9
j_call: TRBJ1-1
clone_size: once

cdr3_aa: CAWSREKLFF
cdr3_nt: TGTGCCTGGAGTCGGGAAAAACTGTTTTTT
d_call: -
v_call: TRBV30
j_call: TRBJ1-4
clone_size: -

cdr3_aa: CASSPDRGPWGYTF
cdr3_nt: TGTGCCAGCAGCCCCGACAGGGGGCCATGGGGCTACACCTTC
d_call: TRBD1
v_call: TRBV6-2/TRBV6-3
j_call: TRBJ1-2
clone_size: -

cdr3_aa: CATLTTGGGSGANVLTF
cdr3_nt: TGTGCCACCCTAACCACAGGGGGCGGCTCTGGGGCCAACGTCCTGACTTTC
d_call: TRBD1
v_call: TRBV19
j_call: TRBJ2-6
clone_size: few

cdr3_aa: CAWSVQGEQFF
cdr3_nt: TGTGCCTGGAGTGTACAGGGAGAGCAGTTCTTC
d_call: -
v_call: TRBV30
j_call: TRBJ2-1
clone_size: few

cdr3_aa: CASSDQGGANVLTF
cdr3_nt: TGTGCCAGCAGTGATCAGGGGGGGGCCAACGTCCTGACTTTC
d_call: -
v_call: TRBV2
j_call: TRBJ2-6
clone_size: -

cdr3_aa: CASSMAESYEQYF
cdr3_nt: TGTGCCAGTAGTATGGCGGAATCCTACGAGCAGTACTTC
d_call: -
v_call: TRBV19
j_call: TRBJ2-7
clone_size: -

cdr3_aa: CASSQDVQKNSPLHF
cdr3_nt: TGCGCCAGCAGCCAAGATGTGCAGAAAAATTCACCCCTCCACTTT
d_call: -
v_call: TRBV4-3
j_call: TRBJ1-6
clone_size: -